A selection of T cell receptor beta chains follows, all from one sample in a study of blood T cell repertoires in COVID-19. The method was immunoSEQ multiplex PCR; TCRdb's version includes in-frame clones alone and lacks a portion of them. The profile shows roughly 16,000 clones, 80% to 90% of them singletons. The sample consisted of peripheral blood. These receptors originate from a man between 65 and 80 years old in a cohort sampled during active COVID-19. Both conserved end residues are part of each CDR3. Each record gives: D gene, clone size, J gene, V gene, CDR3 DNA, CDR3 protein. D genes are given only for firm matches. Size is omitted from some rows. Given values are once, few, many or a class for expanded clones.

D gene: TRBD1; clone size: NA; J gene: TRBJ1-1; V gene: TRBV24-1; CDR3 DNA: TGTGCCACCAGTGATCCAAACAGGGGGGGAACTGAAGCTTTCTTT; CDR3 protein: CATSDPNRGGTEAFF
D gene: NA; clone size: NA; J gene: TRBJ2-1; V gene: TRBV5-1; CDR3 DNA: TGCGCCAGCAGCGGGCAGGGTTCCTACAATGAGCAGTTCTTC; CDR3 protein: CASSGQGSYNEQFF
D gene: NA; clone size: NA; J gene: TRBJ2-1; V gene: TRBV4-1; CDR3 DNA: TGCGCCAGCAGGCCCGTCGGAGTCCCTAGCTCCTACAATGAGCAGTTCTTC; CDR3 protein: CASRPVGVPSSYNEQFF
D gene: TRBD1; clone size: NA; J gene: TRBJ2-1; V gene: TRBV15; CDR3 DNA: TGTGCCACCAGCAGAGATCCAGGGGGCTACAATGAGCAGTTCTTC; CDR3 protein: CATSRDPGGYNEQFF
D gene: TRBD1; clone size: NA; J gene: TRBJ1-1; V gene: TRBV27; CDR3 DNA: TGTGCCAGCAGTATACCAGGGGGCTCGACCACTGAAGCTTTCTTT; CDR3 protein: CASSIPGGSTTEAFF
D gene: TRBD1; clone size: large; J gene: TRBJ1-4; V gene: TRBV28; CDR3 DNA: TGTGCCAGCAGTCACTCCGAGACAGGGTTGAATGAAAAACTGTTTTTT; CDR3 protein: CASSHSETGLNEKLFF
D gene: NA; clone size: NA; J gene: TRBJ2-7; V gene: TRBV29-1; CDR3 DNA: TGCAGCGTTCTCCAGGGGTACGAGCAGTACTTC; CDR3 protein: CSVLQGYEQYF
D gene: TRBD2; clone size: few; J gene: TRBJ2-1; V gene: TRBV4-1; CDR3 DNA: TGCGCCAGCAGCCAAGACGGCGGGAGGGCCTCGGATGAGCAGTTCTTC; CDR3 protein: CASSQDGGRASDEQFF
D gene: TRBD1; clone size: NA; J gene: TRBJ2-7; V gene: TRBV7-8; CDR3 DNA: TGTGCCAGCAGCTTGTATTCCCGGGACAGTACCTACGAGCAGTACTTC; CDR3 protein: CASSLYSRDSTYEQYF
D gene: TRBD1; clone size: NA; J gene: TRBJ1-4; V gene: TRBV4-3; CDR3 DNA: TGCGCCAGCAGCCAAGTCGAAACAGGGGGTGAAAAACTGTTTTTT; CDR3 protein: CASSQVETGGEKLFF
D gene: TRBD2; clone size: NA; J gene: TRBJ2-1; V gene: TRBV4-3; CDR3 DNA: TGCGCCAGCAGCCAAGGTGGGCTAGCGGGACCGGATGAGCAGTTCTTC; CDR3 protein: CASSQGGLAGPDEQFF
D gene: TRBD2; clone size: NA; J gene: TRBJ2-1; V gene: TRBV6-5; CDR3 DNA: TGTGCCAGCAGTTATTCCGGGACTAGCGGCCTGGGTGAGCAGTTCTTC; CDR3 protein: CASSYSGTSGLGEQFF
D gene: TRBD1; clone size: NA; J gene: TRBJ2-4; V gene: TRBV18; CDR3 DNA: TGTGCCAGCTCCCTAGGGCTAAGGACAGGGGGAGGAAACATTCAGTACTTC; CDR3 protein: CASSLGLRTGGGNIQYF
D gene: NA; clone size: NA; J gene: TRBJ2-5; V gene: TRBV7-2; CDR3 DNA: TGTGCCAGCAAAGGGGCGCCTCAAGAGACCCAGTACTTC; CDR3 protein: CASKGAPQETQYF
D gene: NA; clone size: NA; J gene: TRBJ1-1; V gene: TRBV28; CDR3 DNA: TGTGCCAGCAGCCGGACAGAGAATGTTAACACTGAAGCTTTCTTT; CDR3 protein: CASSRTENVNTEAFF
D gene: NA; clone size: NA; J gene: TRBJ2-7; V gene: TRBV10-2; CDR3 DNA: TGCGCCAGCAGTGACAGGGTCTACGAGCAGTACTTC; CDR3 protein: CASSDRVYEQYF
D gene: NA; clone size: once; J gene: TRBJ2-3; V gene: TRBV27; CDR3 DNA: TGTGCCAGCAGTTCTGCAGCGGGCGCTAGCACAGATACGCAGTATTTT; CDR3 protein: CASSSAAGASTDTQYF
D gene: TRBD1; clone size: NA; J gene: TRBJ1-1; V gene: TRBV5-6; CDR3 DNA: TGTGCCAGCAGCAGGGGGACAGGTGGAGCTGAAGCTTTCTTT; CDR3 protein: CASSRGTGGAEAFF
D gene: NA; clone size: NA; J gene: TRBJ2-5; V gene: TRBV14; CDR3 DNA: TGTGCCAGCAGCCCCCGCGGTGGGACCCAGTACTTC; CDR3 protein: CASSPRGGTQYF
D gene: NA; clone size: NA; J gene: TRBJ2-4; V gene: TRBV30; CDR3 DNA: TGTGCCTGTGACAGGACGGTGGGCAAAAACATTCAGTACTTC; CDR3 protein: CACDRTVGKNIQYF
D gene: NA; clone size: NA; J gene: TRBJ2-1; V gene: TRBV6-5; CDR3 DNA: TGTGCCAGCAGTCGAGGGTTTTCCAATGAGCAGTTCTTC; CDR3 protein: CASSRGFSNEQFF
D gene: NA; clone size: once; J gene: TRBJ2-4; V gene: TRBV10-3; CDR3 DNA: TGTGCCATCAGTGCTGCGGGGGCAACCAAAAACATTCAGTACTTC; CDR3 protein: CAISAAGATKNIQYF
D gene: NA; clone size: NA; J gene: TRBJ2-2; V gene: TRBV29-1; CDR3 DNA: TGCAGCGTCAGGGAATCGTTGGCCGGGGAGCTGTTTTTT; CDR3 protein: CSVRESLAGELFF
D gene: TRBD2; clone size: NA; J gene: TRBJ2-7; V gene: TRBV20-1; CDR3 DNA: TGCAGTGCTAGTACCCCGCAGCGGGGATTCTCCTACGAGCAGTACTTC; CDR3 protein: CSASTPQRGFSYEQYF
D gene: NA; clone size: NA; J gene: TRBJ1-6; V gene: TRBV4-3; CDR3 DNA: TGCGCCAGCAGCCAAGATCGCGGGGATCGCTCCTATAATTCACCCCTCCACTTT; CDR3 protein: CASSQDRGDRSYNSPLHF
D gene: NA; clone size: NA; J gene: TRBJ1-2; V gene: TRBV28; CDR3 DNA: TGTGCCAGCCTTGATCCAGGGTTAGGCTATGGCTACACCTTC; CDR3 protein: CASLDPGLGYGYTF
D gene: TRBD1; clone size: NA; J gene: TRBJ1-1; V gene: TRBV6-2/TRBV6-3; CDR3 DNA: TGTGCCAGCAGATACCTACGACAGGGTGGAAAAGCTGAAGCTTTCTTT; CDR3 protein: CASRYLRQGGKAEAFF
D gene: TRBD2; clone size: NA; J gene: TRBJ2-7; V gene: TRBV5-4; CDR3 DNA: TGTGCCAGCAGCTTGGGAGGCCCGGGGGGCGGGAGGGCCTACGAGCAGTACTTC; CDR3 protein: CASSLGGPGGGRAYEQYF
D gene: NA; clone size: NA; J gene: TRBJ2-1; V gene: TRBV6-5; CDR3 DNA: TGTGCCAGCAGTTACTCCCGGCGGGGTAGCCTAAATGAGCAGTTCTTC; CDR3 protein: CASSYSRRGSLNEQFF
D gene: NA; clone size: NA; J gene: TRBJ2-7; V gene: TRBV11-1; CDR3 DNA: TGTGCCAGCAGCTTAGATTACACATCCTCTTTCGAGCAGTACTTC; CDR3 protein: CASSLDYTSSFEQYF
D gene: TRBD1; clone size: NA; J gene: TRBJ1-1; V gene: TRBV29-1; CDR3 DNA: TGCAGCGCGACAGGGGTGAACACTGAAGCTTTCTTT; CDR3 protein: CSATGVNTEAFF
D gene: TRBD2; clone size: NA; J gene: TRBJ2-7; V gene: TRBV6-5; CDR3 DNA: TGTGCCGGGGGGCGGGAGGGCCATGCCGAGCAGTACTTC; CDR3 protein: CAGGREGHAEQYF
D gene: TRBD1; clone size: NA; J gene: TRBJ2-3; V gene: TRBV27; CDR3 DNA: TGTGCCAGCAGCTGGGGAGTATTGGGACAGGGTGGCACAGATACGCAGTATTTT; CDR3 protein: CASSWGVLGQGGTDTQYF
D gene: NA; clone size: NA; J gene: TRBJ1-2; V gene: TRBV9; CDR3 DNA: TGTGCCAGCAGCGTAGTGACAGGCTGGGGCTACACCTTC; CDR3 protein: CASSVVTGWGYTF
D gene: TRBD1; clone size: NA; J gene: TRBJ1-5; V gene: TRBV11-2; CDR3 DNA: TGTGCCAGCAGCTTGACAGGGGGTATCGATCAGCCCCAGCATTTT; CDR3 protein: CASSLTGGIDQPQHF
D gene: TRBD1; clone size: few; J gene: TRBJ2-2; V gene: TRBV7-9; CDR3 DNA: TGTGCCAGCAGCCCCCGTGGACAGGGGGCGACCGGGGAGCTGTTTTTT; CDR3 protein: CASSPRGQGATGELFF
D gene: NA; clone size: NA; J gene: TRBJ2-3; V gene: TRBV7-9; CDR3 DNA: TGTGCCAGCAGCTTAGCTTTTAGCGGAGCTTATCAACGCACGCAGTATTTT; CDR3 protein: CASSLAFSGAYQRTQYF
D gene: TRBD1; clone size: NA; J gene: TRBJ2-5; V gene: TRBV28; CDR3 DNA: TGTGCCAGCAGTGCCTCTTGGGACAGTCAAGAGACCCAGTACTTC; CDR3 protein: CASSASWDSQETQYF
D gene: NA; clone size: NA; J gene: TRBJ2-5; V gene: TRBV30; CDR3 DNA: TGTGCCGGTAGGAAGGGAGAGAGTAGGGAGACCCAGTACTTC; CDR3 protein: CAGRKGESRETQYF
D gene: TRBD2; clone size: NA; J gene: TRBJ2-1; V gene: TRBV27; CDR3 DNA: TGTGCCAGCAGTAGGGGGAGACTAGCGGGGGACAATGAGCAGTTCTTC; CDR3 protein: CASSRGRLAGDNEQFF
D gene: NA; clone size: few; J gene: TRBJ1-6; V gene: TRBV7-9; CDR3 DNA: TGTGCCAGCAGCTCTCAGGAAAGGTCGCCCCTCCACTTT; CDR3 protein: CASSSQERSPLHF
D gene: TRBD2; clone size: once; J gene: TRBJ2-7; V gene: TRBV4-1; CDR3 DNA: TGCGCCAGCAGCCAAGAAAAACGAATCGCGGGAGGAAGATCGGCCTACGAGCAGTACTTC; CDR3 protein: CASSQEKRIAGGRSAYEQYF
D gene: TRBD1; clone size: NA; J gene: TRBJ2-7; V gene: TRBV29-1; CDR3 DNA: TGCAGCGCACTAACAGGGGTCGAGCAGTACTTC; CDR3 protein: CSALTGVEQYF
D gene: NA; clone size: NA; J gene: TRBJ2-7; V gene: TRBV24-1; CDR3 DNA: TGTGCCACCAGTACGGGAGCTACCTACGAGCAGTACTTC; CDR3 protein: CATSTGATYEQYF
D gene: TRBD1; clone size: once; J gene: TRBJ1-2; V gene: TRBV7-3; CDR3 DNA: TGTGCCAGCAGCCCGACAGGGTCGGGAGGCTACACCTTC; CDR3 protein: CASSPTGSGGYTF
D gene: NA; clone size: NA; J gene: TRBJ1-4; V gene: TRBV28; CDR3 DNA: TGTGCCAGCAGTCTCACTATGAGGAGGCAGGTTTATGAAAAACTGTTTTTT; CDR3 protein: CASSLTMRRQVYEKLFF
D gene: TRBD2; clone size: NA; J gene: TRBJ2-7; V gene: TRBV9; CDR3 DNA: TGTGCCAGCAGCCCCCGGGGGGCGGGAGGCACCTACGAGCAGTACTTC; CDR3 protein: CASSPRGAGGTYEQYF
D gene: TRBD1; clone size: NA; J gene: TRBJ1-3; V gene: TRBV19; CDR3 DNA: TGTGCCAGTACCTGGGACAGCTCTGGAAACACCATATATTTT; CDR3 protein: CASTWDSSGNTIYF
D gene: NA; clone size: once; J gene: TRBJ2-3; V gene: TRBV7-3; CDR3 DNA: TGTGCCAGCAGCTCCAGGGGTTTTCACACAGATACGCAGTATTTT; CDR3 protein: CASSSRGFHTDTQYF
D gene: NA; clone size: once; J gene: TRBJ2-1; V gene: TRBV27; CDR3 DNA: TGTGCCAGCAGTTTATTCGGTTCCCAGGGGACGTACAATGAGCAGTTCTTC; CDR3 protein: CASSLFGSQGTYNEQFF
D gene: TRBD2; clone size: NA; J gene: TRBJ2-5; V gene: TRBV7-9; CDR3 DNA: TGTGCCAGCAGCTTAGCAGCGGGAGGGCCAGAGACCCAGTACTTC; CDR3 protein: CASSLAAGGPETQYF
D gene: TRBD2; clone size: NA; J gene: TRBJ2-2; V gene: TRBV18; CDR3 DNA: TGTGCCAGCTCATTACCGGGACTAGGTAGCACCGGGGAGCTGTTTTTT; CDR3 protein: CASSLPGLGSTGELFF
D gene: NA; clone size: NA; J gene: TRBJ1-5; V gene: TRBV9; CDR3 DNA: TGTGCCAGCAGCCCGACGACTGATAGCAATCAGCCCCAGCATTTT; CDR3 protein: CASSPTTDSNQPQHF
D gene: TRBD2; clone size: NA; J gene: TRBJ2-3; V gene: TRBV4-2; CDR3 DNA: TGTGCCAGCAGCCCCCTACTAGCGGGAGCGGGAGATACGCAGTATTTT; CDR3 protein: CASSPLLAGAGDTQYF
D gene: NA; clone size: NA; J gene: TRBJ1-4; V gene: TRBV3-1/TRBV3-2; CDR3 DNA: TGTGCCAGCAGCCAAGCCAGGATTCGTCCTAATGAAAAACTGTTTTTT; CDR3 protein: CASSQARIRPNEKLFF
D gene: NA; clone size: NA; J gene: TRBJ1-5; V gene: TRBV19; CDR3 DNA: TGTGCCAGTAGGGACCCCGGGTTGGGGCGGAATCAGCCCCAGCATTTT; CDR3 protein: CASRDPGLGRNQPQHF